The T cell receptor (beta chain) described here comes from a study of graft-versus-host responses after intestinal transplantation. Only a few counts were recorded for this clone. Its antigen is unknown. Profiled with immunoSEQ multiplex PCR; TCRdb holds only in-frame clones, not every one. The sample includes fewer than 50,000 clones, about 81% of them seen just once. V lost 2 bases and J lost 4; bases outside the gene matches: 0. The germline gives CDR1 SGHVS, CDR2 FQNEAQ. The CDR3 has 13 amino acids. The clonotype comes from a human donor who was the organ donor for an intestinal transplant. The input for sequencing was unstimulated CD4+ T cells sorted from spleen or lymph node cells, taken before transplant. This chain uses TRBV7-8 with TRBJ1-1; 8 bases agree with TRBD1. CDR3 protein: CASSLQGATEAFF. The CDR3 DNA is TGTGCCAGCAGCTTACAGGGGGCCACTGAAGCTTTCTTT.